This T cell receptor (beta chain) was found in a study of CD8 T cells in ankylosing spondylitis. The V and J ends lost 7 bases and 1 base, in that order; junction bases with no gene match: 13. There are 16 residues in the CDR3. The V gene's germline CDR1 is MNHEY and CDR2 SVGEGT. To note about this clonotype: Its matching antigen is unknown.

Study-wide findings and caveats: Both synovial fluid and blood in reactive arthritis had previously been reported to carry some motif variants. In ankylosing spondylitis patients, matched synovial fluid reportedly showed significant enrichment of disease-linked clones. A TCR beta motif of roughly eight highly homologous variants seemed to mark ankylosing spondylitis blood.

With molecular barcodes, quantitative 5'-RACE was used to make the TCR beta libraries. Via MiXCR, TCRdb re-called the 5' RACE reads, giving one row per CDR3 protein. The sample includes a few hundred thousand distinct CDR3 sequences, approximately 20% of them seen just once. This chain joins TRBV6-2 or TRBV6-3 and TRBJ2-7; 7 bases line up with TRBD1. The sequenced sample consisted of blood, either unsorted or a sorted T cell fraction (not recorded which). This TCR came from a male donor with ankylosing spondylitis. The CDR3 here is CASNPITGVDSYEQYF. As DNA, the CDR3 is TGTGCCAGCAACCCAATTACAGGGGTCGATTCCTACGAGCAGTACTTC.